The TCR beta chain under discussion was sequenced for a study of cytomegalovirus exposure and HLA in healthy donors (dated by TCRdb to 2015 to 2018). As for the study more broadly: An earlier analysis of 587 of the donors reported 276 Gb of sequence data and around 110 million unique TCR beta sequences obtained from approximately 180 million T cells. Around 330 gigabases of sequencing data and approximately 92 million unique TCR sequences made up an early release that covered around 640 HLA-typed donors. Of the 398 genotyped donors, over 80% were placed in the genetic ancestry cluster associated with self-reported Caucasian donors. The study aimed to test whether cataloging public T cell receptors could reveal signatures of past pathogen exposure. Using immunosequencing, the study profiled T cell repertoires from around 670 subjects and related those repertoires to cytomegalovirus serostatus. Along with the roughly 670-subject first cohort, a separate validation cohort of 120 different subjects was used. To predict cytomegalovirus infection status, the study combined high-throughput TCR immunosequencing, statistical association of individual TCRs with disease status, and machine learning. A later analysis re-analyzed previously published TCR beta repertoires from 666 donors and added high-resolution HLA genotyping to study TCR occurrence patterns. In the later analysis, no new phenotypic data were used to find candidate immune exposures; instead, reliance was placed on TCR beta sequences and their occurrence across donors. An earlier analysis of some 600 of the donors applied high-throughput TCR beta sequencing to assess whether each TCR beta V gene segment acted as functional or pseudogenic. Alongside the repertoire data, information on donor age, sex, ethnicity and CMV serostatus was compiled. In a later genetic analysis, genome-wide SNP genotypes for 398 of the 666 donors were used, and that subset was treated as a discovery cohort. Every discovery cohort repertoire had been produced on one sequencing platform. HLA typing included class I and class II loci at four-digit resolution. The number of typed donors differed by locus: about 629-630 for A, B, C, DRB1 and DQB1; 500 to 550 for DQA1; over 600 for DPA1; and 400 to 480 for DPB1. Four to six DR-DQ haplotypes were handled as single units for association and clustering, since linkage in the cohort was strong. Among some 410 genotyped donors of the cohort, an average of around 250,000 unique TCR beta nucleotide sequences was sequenced per donor, of which about 20% were non-productive. Results the study describes overall, beyond this receptor: Some IMGT-functional V segments, including TRBV6-2 and TRBV6-3, could not be told apart with the 87-base-pair reads, so those segments were excluded. Strong co-occurrence of HLA alleles, especially DR and DQ, made assigning TCR associations to individual alleles difficult. Because counts were too low, more than 15 rarely observed V segments, including chromosome 9 orphons, were left out of the earlier analysis of over 550 of the donors. V-gene and J-gene trimming of TCR beta chains was associated with a missense DCLRE1C variant in a later genetic analysis, and the association was replicated in an independent cohort. Linkage disequilibrium might explain the correlated functional status among segregating V segments, but an unknown experimental factor could not be ruled out. A further reported finding was that TCR beta sequences accurately predicted the HLA-A and HLA-B alleles for most subjects in the first cohort. Because HLA typing was missing for some donors at each locus, association tests included only the typed subset. According to a later genetic analysis, donors in an Asian-associated ancestry cluster had fewer N-insertions in productive TCRs than the approximately 630-donor mean. A later analysis associated about 18,000 TCR beta sequences with specific HLA alleles at a false discovery rate of 0.05. In vitro tests confirmed that a few of the cytomegalovirus-associated TCR beta chains recognize cytomegalovirus antigens. A cluster of highly shared sequence variants was judged likely to represent a technical artifact of the sequencing pipeline. The authors suggested that the approach could potentially be generalized to other disease states and immunological phenotypes. In a later analysis, the rate of TCR association differed among HLA loci, with DRB1 alleles having the most associated TCRs and HLA-C alleles having the fewest. Compared with equally common non-associated chains, HLA-associated TCR beta chains in a later analysis were more clonally expanded and had lower generation probabilities. Several of the top co-occurrence clusters appeared to be linked to parvovirus B19, influenza, CMV and Epstein-Barr virus, according to a later analysis. In both the original and validation cohorts, the classifier was reported to diagnose cytomegalovirus status with high specificity and sensitivity. According to a later analysis, most CMV-associated TCR beta chains appeared to be HLA-restricted, and the HLA associations seemed to be driven largely by CMV exposure. The cohort was sequenced for TCR beta chains only, and without alpha or paired-chain data the features that could be detected were limited. The study gave a list of 150 to 200 TCR beta chains associated with cytomegalovirus. Broadly in line with IMGT annotations, most TCR beta V segments showed up in productive rearrangements about 87% or about 30% of the time in an earlier analysis of 587 of the donors. Roughly uniform sequencing depth across donors was assumed in presence/absence analyses, although this assumption may not hold. Most TCR sequences were seen in very few donors, while some public TCRs were found in many individuals. Immune exposure information for the cohort was limited to CMV serostatus.

Libraries came from the immunoSEQ multiplex PCR assay. The multiplex PCR relied on a mix of 60 forward primers for TCR Vbeta segments and 13 reverse primers for TCR Jbeta segments. The CDR3 region of rearranged TCR beta genes was amplified from genomic DNA with a multiplex PCR assay. Amplified TCR beta libraries were sequenced as 87-base-pair reads on the Illumina HiSeq System. The source study handled its data this way. In a later analysis, some 80 million unique TCR beta chains were counted across the 500 to 850 repertoires, and around 11 million of these chains were shared by at least two donors. To remove PCR and sequencing errors, raw reads were error-corrected and collapsed into unique sequences using a nearest-neighbor algorithm that merged closely related sequences. Alignment of CDR3 sequences to IMGT reference sequences was used to assign V, D and J gene segments. For a sequence to be retained, a match of at least six nucleotides was required to both a V gene segment and a J gene segment. A rearrangement was called productive if the CDR3 had no stop codons and remained in frame with V and J, and every other rearrangement was called non-productive. CDR3 was defined by IMGT convention, running from the second conserved V-encoded cysteine to the conserved J-encoded phenylalanine. In an earlier analysis of around 640 of the donors, sequences lacking an unambiguous match to a single V gene segment were excluded. An earlier analysis of 587 of the donors called V segments functional above 56.7% productive rearrangements and segregating when the between-donor standard deviation exceeded 5%. A statistical classification framework was built for diagnosing cytomegalovirus status from the catalog of TCR beta chain sequences. A later analysis assigned V and J genes by comparing TCR nucleotide sequences with IMGT/GENE-DB human TR gene sequences. A later analysis assigned CDR3 sequences and most-parsimonious VDJ recombination scenarios with the TCRdist pipeline. A later analysis defined each TCR beta chain by its CDR3 amino acid sequence plus V-gene family, and excluded reads lacking a unique V-gene family. As a way to deal with suspected cross-contamination and a sequencing artifact, a later analysis dropped under 600 nucleotide sequences that were highly shared and had low generation probability. For each public chain, a later analysis derived a clonal expansion index from normalized ranks of inferred template counts within each repertoire. A later analysis computed generation probabilities with a VDJ recombination model fitted to out-of-frame rearrangements, and checked the results against IGoR. A later analysis scored TCR-TCR, TCR-HLA and TCR-CMV co-occurrence with hypergeometric tests, applying a repertoire-size bias correction to TCR pairs. A later analysis estimated false discovery rates by permuting HLA or CMV assignments 20 times. In a later analysis, co-occurring TCRs were grouped using DBSCAN, with TCRdist sequence similarity added in when clustering inside HLA-allele-positive subsets. For co-occurrence clustering, repertoires with fewer than 30,000 or more than 120,000 public chains were excluded, along with a handful of repertoires with anomalous nucleotide sharing. The table comes from immuneACCESS by way of TCRdb, which keeps in-frame sequences with V and J called. Part of the clones is missing from these tables; in studies checked, under half for an unresolved V gene and the rest for unknown reasons. That table is the source of V, J and clone size, and D and trimming were worked out from the DNA. The sample table holds just over 150,000 clones, of which approximately 84% were seen once. The ten top clones hold 2% to 2.5% of the sample.

The cohort comprised approximately 700 healthy bone marrow donors. At the time of sampling, all cohort members were nominally healthy, though unrecorded immune exposures were likely present. The donor was CMV seronegative and was included in the group of about 400 seronegative cohort members. A peripheral blood sample was provided by each donor, and peripheral blood mononuclear cells were used for TCR beta sequencing. The Qiagen DNeasy Blood Extraction Kit was used to extract genomic DNA from the blood cell samples. This clone was observed a single time. Its antigen remains undetermined. No qualities accompany the bases; no much larger clone lies one base away. The CDR3 contains 13 residues, cysteine and phenylalanine counted. Of all the DNA, just the CDR3 is kept, 39 bases in frame from base 1. Cut back by 1 base and 3 bases, the V and J ends lie 7 bases apart. Sequences LGHNA (CDR1) and YSLEER (CDR2) are obtained from the germline V gene.

The chain employs TRBV4-3 and TRBJ2-7, with the D gene call left open. Specimen: PBMCs. The TCR was taken from a young woman in good health and CMV-seronegative. The nucleotides are TGCGCCAGCAGCCAAGGCCTATACTACGAGCAGTACTTC. It encodes CASSQGLYYEQYF.